The T cell receptor (beta chain) described here comes from a study of blood T cell repertoires in COVID-19. Study summary: Whether acute or convalescent, the COVID-19 samples came from the United States, Italy and Spain. Sources were T cells, B-cell-depleted T cells, or PBMCs; the material itself was cDNA or gDNA.

The CDR3 contains 12 residues. Trimming left V 9 bases short and J 2 bases short, with 10 bases between. The germline CDR1 and CDR2 sequences are SEHNR and FQNEAQ (reference sequence). In the study's own analysis: From reference gene primer amplification, estimates of nucleated cell counts were derived. Assay used: immunoSEQ multiplex PCR; TCRdb lists only in-frame clones, some missing. V, J and clone size were drawn from that table, and D and trimming were deduced from the DNA. This sample has 250,000 to 350,000 clones, with about nine tenths found just once. The chain couples TRBV7-9 to TRBJ1-2; D is undetermined. The sequencing input was peripheral blood. The clonotype was recovered from a woman aged 40 to 50 who had recovered from COVID-19. CDR3 loop: CASSTENYGYTF. The CDR3 region has the DNA TGTGCCAGTAGTACAGAAAACTATGGCTACACCTTC.